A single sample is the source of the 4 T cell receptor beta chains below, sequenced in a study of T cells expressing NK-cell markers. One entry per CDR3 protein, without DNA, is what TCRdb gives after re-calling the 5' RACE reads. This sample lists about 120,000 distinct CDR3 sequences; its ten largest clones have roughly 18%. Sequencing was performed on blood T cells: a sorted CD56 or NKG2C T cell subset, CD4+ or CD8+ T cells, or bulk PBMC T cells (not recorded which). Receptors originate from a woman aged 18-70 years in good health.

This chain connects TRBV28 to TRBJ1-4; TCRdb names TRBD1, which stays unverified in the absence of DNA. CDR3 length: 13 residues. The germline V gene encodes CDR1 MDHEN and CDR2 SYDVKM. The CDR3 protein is CASSYLSTEKLFF.

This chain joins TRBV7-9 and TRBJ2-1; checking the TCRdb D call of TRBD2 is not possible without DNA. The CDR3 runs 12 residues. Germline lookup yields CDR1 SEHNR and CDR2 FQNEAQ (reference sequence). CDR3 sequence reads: CASSLEASQEFF.

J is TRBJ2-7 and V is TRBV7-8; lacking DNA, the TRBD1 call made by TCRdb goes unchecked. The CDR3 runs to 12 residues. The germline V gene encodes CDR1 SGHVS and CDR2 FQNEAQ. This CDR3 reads CASSLGTPEQYF.

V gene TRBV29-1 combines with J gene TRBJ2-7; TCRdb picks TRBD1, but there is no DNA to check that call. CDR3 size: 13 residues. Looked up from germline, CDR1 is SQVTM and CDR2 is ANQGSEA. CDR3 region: CSVRDRSSYEQYF.